The next 30 T cell receptor beta chains were all read from a single sample in a study of OX40 agonist ivuxolimab in advanced cancers. Clones were sequenced by immunoSEQ multiplex PCR, and TCRdb holds only the in-frame ones, with some missing. Found here are about 32,000 clones, approximately 89% of them singletons; the top ten hold approximately 27%. Sequenced material: CD4+ or CD8+ T cells sorted from blood, taken in a trial of the OX40 agonist ivuxolimab. Receptors were obtained from an adult with an advanced solid tumor such as melanoma, head and neck, liver or kidney cancer.

The CDR3 reads CASSDLSGANVLTF. The CDR3 DNA follows: TGTGCCAGTAGCGACCTCTCTGGGGCCAACGTCCTGACTTTC. J is TRBJ2-6 and V is TRBV19; D is unresolved. The V gene's germline CDR1 is LNHDA and CDR2 SQIVND (reference sequence). V shed 6 bases and J shed 0 bases, with 6 bases lying between them. There are 14 residues in the CDR3. The whole variable domain, filled in from reference TRBV19 and TRBJ2-6, reads DGGITQSPKYLFRKEGQNVTLSCEQNLNHDAMYWYRQDPGQGLRLIYYSQIVNDFQKGDIAEGYSVSREKKESFPLTVTSAQKNPTAFYLCASSDLSGANVLTFGAGSRLTVL.

The DNA for the CDR3 is TGCGCCAGCAGCTTCTCTGGGGCCAACGTCCTGACTTTC. It translates to CASSFSGANVLTF. V is TRBV5-1 and J is TRBJ2-6; no clear D. V dropped 2 bases and J dropped 0 bases, with 0 bases sitting between them. CDR3 length equals 13 residues. Germline assignment: CDR1 SGHRS and CDR2 YFSETQ.

This chain links TRBV2 with TRBJ1-1, with D tentatively TRBD1 (6 bases). The germline V gene encodes CDR1 SNHLY and CDR2 FYNNEI. CDR3 size: 13 residues. Trimming took 8 bases from V and 0 from J, leaving 10 bases between them. The CDR3 DNA is TGTGCCAGCCATGGGGGCCTGAACACTGAAGCTTTCTTT. It codes for CASHGGLNTEAFF.

V is TRBV6-1 and J is TRBJ2-1; 12 bases line up with TRBD1. The length of the CDR3 is 15 residues. J gave up 7 bases and V 2 bases, and 3 bases lay outside the gene matches. Germline CDR1 reads MNHNS; CDR2 reads SASEGT. The CDR3 protein is CASSELGQGANEQFF. In DNA, the CDR3 is TGTGCCAGCAGTGAATTGGGACAGGGGGCAAATGAGCAGTTCTTC.

The gene calls are TRBV28 and TRBJ2-3; 7 bases line up with TRBD1. The V gene's germline CDR1 is MDHEN and CDR2 SYDVKM. The CDR3 runs 15 residues. The V and J ends lost 3 bases and 2 bases, in that order; junction bases with no gene match: 5. CDR3 amino acids: CASSLGDSLTDTQYF. CDR3 nucleotide sequence: TGTGCCAGCAGTTTGGGGGACAGTCTCACAGATACGCAGTATTTT.

The V and J genes are TRBV11-2 and TRBJ2-5, with TRBD1 as a possible D gene (6 bases). The CDR3 has 15 residues. V was pared by 1 base and J by 5 bases, with 14 bases between. The germline V gene encodes CDR1 SGHAT and CDR2 FQNNGV. CDR3 loop: CASSLGLGGGETQYF. CDR3 bases: TGTGCCAGCAGCTTAGGGCTAGGGGGTGGTGAGACCCAGTACTTC.

The chain uses TRBV6-5 and TRBJ2-2; 9 positions agree with TRBD1. J was trimmed by 6 bases and V by 6 bases; bases with no gene match: 8. The CDR3 is 15 amino acids. Per germline, CDR1 MNHEY and CDR2 SVGAGI. The CDR3 spells CASSTTGGEAGELFF. CDR3 coding DNA: TGTGCCAGCAGCACAACAGGGGGCGAGGCCGGGGAGCTGTTTTTT.

This chain links TRBV7-6 with TRBJ2-3, with D perhaps TRBD1 (6 bases). The CDR3 length is 13 residues. Trimming cost V 2 bases and J 7 bases, with 10 bases left between them. Germline lookup yields CDR1 SGHVS and CDR2 FNYEAQ. This CDR3 reads CASSLTRGNTQYF. In DNA form, the CDR3 reads TGTGCCAGCAGCTTAACTAGGGGGAATACGCAGTATTTT.

Written as DNA, the CDR3 is TGTGCCAGCGAGAGCGGGAGAAGCACAGATACGCAGTATTTT. Protein sequence: CASESGRSTDTQYF. The rearrangement uses TRBV9 and TRBJ2-3; 8 bases line up with TRBD2. From germline, CDR1 is SGDLS and CDR2 YYNGEE. V shed 7 bases and J 0 bases; nucleotides not matched to a gene: 4. The CDR3 is 14 residues long.

The chain recombines TRBV19 with TRBJ1-1; 7 nucleotides agree with TRBD1. Trimming cost V 5 bases and J 0 bases; bases outside gene matches: 6. This CDR3 is 15 amino acids long. Germline CDR1 reads LNHDA; CDR2 reads SQIVND (reference sequence). CDR3 sequence: CASSATGALNTEAFF. CDR3 sequence (DNA): TGTGCCAGTAGTGCCACAGGGGCGTTGAACACTGAAGCTTTCTTT.

The CDR3 coding sequence is TGCGCCAGCAGCCAAGTGACTAGAACCGGGGAGCTGTTTTTT. This sequence encodes CASSQVTRTGELFF. The genes are TRBV4-1 and TRBJ2-2, with a possible D match to TRBD2 (6 bases). The CDR3 has 14 amino acids. The V gene lost 1 base and the J gene lost 5 bases, with 8 bases spanning the gap. CDR1 is MGHRA, CDR2 YSYEKL, per germline.

This clone has a single count. The chain joins TRBV7-6 to TRBJ2-4; TRBD2 matches at 7 bases. CDR1 is SGHVS and CDR2 is FNYEAQ in the germline V gene. V shed 1 base, J shed 5 bases, and the junction held 2 bases outside the gene matches. This CDR3 region has 14 residues. CDR3 DNA sequence: TGTGCCAGCAGCTTAGAGGGACTACAAAACATTCAGTACTTC. Translated, it gives CASSLEGLQNIQYF.

The chain uses TRBV27 and TRBJ2-3; D is ambiguous. V was shortened by 3 bases and J by 6 bases, with 13 bases between the two germline ends. The CDR3 is 14 residues long. Looked up from germline, CDR1 is MNHEY and CDR2 is SMNVEV (reference sequence). CDR3: CASSLDLTPDTQYF. CDR3 nucleotide sequence: TGTGCCAGCAGTTTGGATCTGACCCCGGATACGCAGTATTTT.

The genes are TRBV30 and TRBJ2-2; D is perhaps TRBD2 (5 bases). The CDR3 is made up of 12 amino acids. V was shortened by 4 bases and J by 4 bases, with 7 bases between the two germline ends. Looked up from germline, CDR1 is GTSNPN and CDR2 is SVGIG (reference sequence). In DNA form, the CDR3 reads TGTGCCTGGAACAGCGGCACCGGGGAGCTGTTTTTT. The encoded protein is CAWNSGTGELFF.

The chain employs TRBV20-1 and TRBJ1-2; tentative D call: TRBD1 (5 bases). The germline V gene encodes CDR1 DFQATT and CDR2 SNEGSKA (reference sequence). The CDR3 loop spans 11 amino acids. V was cut by 7 bases and J by 3 bases, with 9 bases left in between. The CDR3 nucleotides read TGCAGTGGGGCCAGGGACTATGGCTACACCTTC. Its protein product is CSGARDYGYTF.

This chain connects TRBV11-2 to TRBJ2-2; 7 bases fit TRBD1. J gave up 6 bases and V 5 bases, and 9 bases lay outside the gene matches. Germline CDR1 reads SGHAT; CDR2 reads FQNNGV. The CDR3 sequence is 15 residues long. As DNA, the CDR3 is TGTGCCAGCAGCCCCAGGGGGTATATTCCCGGGGAGCTGTTTTTT. Its translation is CASSPRGYIPGELFF.

The rearrangement joins TRBV19 to TRBJ1-1; D gene ambiguous. Trimming removed 3 bases at V and 4 bases at J, with 15 bases between. This CDR3 spans 15 amino acids. Germline V gene data show CDR1 as LNHDA and CDR2 as SQIVND (reference sequence). The CDR3 loop reads CASSIPQQSPTEAFF. The CDR3 DNA follows: TGTGCCAGTAGTATCCCCCAGCAAAGCCCCACTGAAGCTTTCTTT.

This chain uses TRBV5-4 with TRBJ1-1; unclear D gene. Trimming removed 1 base from V and 0 bases from J, with 4 bases in between. The V gene's germline CDR1 is SGHNT and CDR2 YYREEE (reference sequence). This CDR3 comprises 13 residues. CDR3: CASSLSLNTEAFF. The CDR3 nucleotides read TGTGCCAGCAGCTTGTCGCTGAACACTGAAGCTTTCTTT.

The chain employs TRBV5-4 and TRBJ2-2; 10 bases align to TRBD2. This CDR3 has 16 residues. CDR1 and CDR2 (germline): SGHNT, YYREEE (reference sequence). V lost 4 bases and J lost 3; bases outside the gene matches: 6. CDR3 sequence: CASSPGLADYTGELFF. CDR3 sequence (DNA): TGTGCCAGCAGCCCTGGACTAGCGGACTACACCGGGGAGCTGTTTTTT.

This chain uses TRBV6-1 with TRBJ2-7; D not resolved. This CDR3 contains 15 residues. Trimming took off 5 bases at V and 3 bases at J, with 17 bases between the two ends. From germline, CDR1 is MNHNS and CDR2 SASEGT. In DNA form, the CDR3 reads TGTGCCAGCAGTTTGTCCATGACTGAGAACTACGAGCAGTACTTC. It translates to CASSLSMTENYEQYF.

V is TRBV29-1 and J is TRBJ2-7; 11 bases match TRBD1. The trim removed 0 bases at V and 4 bases at J, leaving 5 bases unmatched. This CDR3 contains 15 residues. Germline V gene sequence: CDR1 SQVTM, CDR2 ANQGSEA. Here the CDR3 reads CSVEEEDRGLYEQYF. The CDR3 bases are TGCAGCGTTGAAGAGGAGGACAGGGGGCTATACGAGCAGTACTTC.

The J gene is TRBJ2-7, the V gene TRBV28; TRBD1 might be the D (6 bases). The germline V and J ends were trimmed by 6 bases and 0 bases, with 9 bases remaining between them. The CDR3 spans 13 residues. The germline CDR1 and CDR2 sequences are MDHEN and SYDVKM. The CDR3 sequence is CASSKQGSYEQYF. In nucleotides, the CDR3 is TGTGCCAGCAGCAAACAGGGCTCCTACGAGCAGTACTTC.

The chain is built from TRBV2 and TRBJ2-7; D is perhaps TRBD1 or TRBD2 (5 bases each). Deletions cut 4 bases from V and 0 bases from J, with 13 bases between. The CDR3 runs 15 residues. Germline loops: CDR1 SNHLY, CDR2 FYNNEI. CDR3 in amino acids: CASSVGVTYSYEQYF. The CDR3 nucleotides read TGTGCCAGCAGTGTGGGGGTGACATACTCCTACGAGCAGTACTTC.

The rearrangement joins TRBV19 to TRBJ1-1; D unclear. V was pared by 6 bases and J by 3 bases, with 20 bases between. The germline gives CDR1 LNHDA, CDR2 SQIVND (reference sequence). CDR3 size: 16 residues. DNA of the CDR3: TGTGCCAGTAGCTACCCCTTGTTAGGGAAAGACACTGAAGCTTTCTTT. Translated, it gives CASSYPLLGKDTEAFF.

V is TRBV19 and J is TRBJ2-5; a weak D match, TRBD2 (6 bases). Germline lookup yields CDR1 LNHDA and CDR2 SQIVND (reference sequence). Deletions cut 8 bases from V and 5 bases from J, with 21 bases between. The CDR3 is 15 residues long. CDR3: CASSGELVGEETQYF. CDR3 nucleotides: TGTGCCAGTTCGGGGGAGTTGGTAGGAGAGGAGACCCAGTACTTC.

This clone was detected once. The chain carries TRBV25-1 and TRBJ1-2, with D unclear. Germline CDR1 MGHDK, CDR2 SYGVNS. Trimming took off 1 base at V and 3 bases at J, with 12 bases between the two ends. CDR3 length equals 15 residues. The DNA for the CDR3 is TGTGCCAGCAGTGAATTTGAGTCATGGGACTATGGCTACACCTTC. It translates to CASSEFESWDYGYTF.

This chain joins TRBV4-2 and TRBJ1-1, with a weak D call TRBD1 (5 bases). The CDR3 length is 14 residues. The V end was cut by 3 bases, the J end by 6 bases, with 14 bases between. Germline loops: CDR1 LGHNA, CDR2 YNFKEQ. The CDR3 protein is CASSHRQGGAEAFF. In DNA, the CDR3 is TGTGCCAGCAGCCACAGGCAGGGTGGCGCTGAAGCTTTCTTT.

This chain joins TRBV7-2 and TRBJ1-1, with 7 bases lining up with TRBD1. V dropped 1 base and J dropped 3; count of bases not matched to a gene: 5. Per the germline V gene, CDR1 is SGHTA and CDR2 is FQGNSA. This CDR3 has 15 amino acids. The CDR3 sequence: CASSLEAGGYTEAFF. Written as DNA, the CDR3 is TGTGCCAGCAGCTTAGAGGCAGGGGGGTACACTGAAGCTTTCTTT.

The CDR3 is CASSLSENTEAFF. In DNA, the CDR3 is TGTGCCAGCAGCTTGTCGGAAAACACTGAAGCTTTCTTT. The chain uses TRBV5-8 and TRBJ1-1; the D is unclear. Germline assignment: CDR1 SGHTS and CDR2 YDEGEE. The CDR3 runs 13 residues. V lost 1 base to trimming and J lost 2 bases, with 6 bases between them.

The chain recombines TRBV4-2 with TRBJ2-7; 9 bases match TRBD1. The CDR3 runs 16 residues. Per the germline V gene, CDR1 is LGHNA and CDR2 is YNFKEQ. Unmatched junction bases numbered 3, after V lost 0 bases and J lost 0 bases. CDR3: CASSQEGQGHSYEQYF. The CDR3 bases are TGTGCCAGCAGCCAAGAGGGACAGGGTCACTCCTACGAGCAGTACTTC.